The 9 T cell receptor beta chains given below trace back to one sample, sequenced in a study of cytomegalovirus exposure and HLA in healthy donors (TCRdb year 2017). Libraries were constructed by the immunoSEQ multiplex PCR assay. For the multiplex PCR, a mixture combining 60 forward primers for TCR Vbeta segments and 13 reverse primers for TCR Jbeta segments was used. The table comes from immuneACCESS by way of TCRdb, which keeps in-frame sequences with V and J called. Part of the clones is missing from these tables; in studies checked, under half for an unresolved V gene and the rest for unknown reasons. The sample table shows 250,000 to 350,000 clones, and about nine tenths are seen once. The top ten clonotypes cover around 4.2% of the sample. The sequenced material came from PBMCs. The receptor source for this set is a man aged 35 to 55 in good health and CMV-seropositive.

This clone was detected only a few times. The chain joins TRBV5-6 to TRBJ2-7, with D unclear. Germline V CDR1 and CDR2: SGHDT, YYEEEE. V gave up 0 bases and J gave up 9 bases, with 7 bases separating them. The CDR3 length is 11 residues. This chain's CDR3 is CASSLAARQYF. The CDR3 nucleotides are TGTGCCAGCAGCTTGGCGGCTAGGCAGTACTTC.

This chain connects TRBV28 to TRBJ1-1; D not resolved. In germline, CDR1 is MDHEN, CDR2 SYDVKM. Trimming took 1 base from V and 4 from J, leaving 16 bases between them. The CDR3 covers 16 residues. Here the CDR3 reads CASSLLGRGGPTEAFF. The CDR3 nucleotides are TGTGCCAGCAGTTTATTGGGTCGTGGCGGTCCCACTGAAGCTTTCTTT.

The count of this clone is one. The CDR3 nucleotides are TGTGCCAGCAGCTTAGGTCCAGCGGGAAGGTACAATGAGCAGTTCTTC. As protein: CASSLGPAGRYNEQFF. This chain uses TRBV7-3 with TRBJ2-1, with TRBD2 identical over 7 bases. The length of the CDR3 is 16 residues. Germline V lookup: CDR1 SGHTA, CDR2 FQGTGA. After removal of 2 bases from V and 4 bases from J, the junction contained 8 bases not matched to a gene.

The sample holds one count of this clone. This sequence joins TRBV2 and TRBJ2-1, with 13 positions matching TRBD2. CDR1 SNHLY and CDR2 FYNNEI come from the germline V gene. The CDR3 consists of 13 residues. The J segment lost 8 bases and the V segment lost 7 bases, leaving 2 bases of the junction unmatched. Here the CDR3 reads CASTGLAGDEQFF. The CDR3 DNA sequence: TGTGCCAGCACCGGACTAGCGGGAGATGAGCAGTTCTTC.

The chain is built from TRBV19 and TRBJ1-1; D gene ambiguous. The V end lost 7 bases, the J end lost 7 bases, and 16 bases lay between the germline ends. Germline CDR1 LNHDA, CDR2 SQIVND (reference sequence). The length of the CDR3 is 13 residues. The CDR3 coding sequence is TGTGCCAGTAATAATGGACTTGACCTTGAAGCTTTCTTT. This translates into CASNNGLDLEAFF.

The chain combines TRBV7-8 with TRBJ2-1; 9 positions agree with TRBD2. This CDR3 has 18 amino acids. Losses at the gene ends were 4 bases for V and 4 bases for J; bases not matched to a gene: 14. The V gene's germline CDR1 is SGHVS and CDR2 FQNEAQ. In DNA form, the CDR3 reads TGTGCCAGCAGCTCGGGGGCTAGCGGGGAGCCAATTTACAATGAGCAGTTCTTC. It codes for CASSSGASGEPIYNEQFF. Variable domain in full (rest from reference TRBV7-8 and TRBJ2-1): GAGVSQSPRYKVAKRGQDVALRCDPISGHVSLFWYQQALGQGPEFLTYFQNEAQLDKSGLPSDRFFAERPEGSVSTLKIQRTQQEDSAVYLCASSSGASGEPIYNEQFFGPGTRLTVL.

The CDR3 sequence: CASSLTGLAASTDTQYF. The CDR3 bases are TGTGCCAGCAGCTTAACTGGGCTAGCGGCTAGTACAGATACGCAGTATTTT. V is TRBV7-3 and J is TRBJ2-3, with 7 bases aligning to TRBD2. V shed 0 bases, J shed 3 bases, and the junction held 9 bases outside the gene matches. The CDR3 sequence is 17 residues long. From germline, CDR1 is SGHTA and CDR2 FQGTGA.

This chain connects TRBV5-1 to TRBJ2-7, with TRBD1 identical over 9 bases. Per germline, CDR1 SGHRS and CDR2 YFSETQ. The CDR3 loop spans 15 amino acids. With 6 bases clipped from V and 7 bases from J, the junction kept 14 bases outside the gene matches. CDR3: CASNNPDRGFVEQYF. The CDR3 DNA reads TGCGCCAGCAACAACCCGGACAGGGGTTTTGTAGAGCAGTACTTC. The variable domain in full, with the rest retrieved from reference TRBV5-1 and TRBJ2-7, is KAGVTQTPRYLIKTRGQQVTLSCSPISGHRSVSWYQQTPGQGLQFLFEYFSETQRNKGNFPGRFSGRQFSNSRSEMNVSTLELGDSALYLCASNNPDRGFVEQYFGPGTRLTVT.

The V gene is TRBV7-9, the J gene TRBJ1-3, with TRBD1 identical over 10 bases. The germline CDR1 and CDR2 sequences are SEHNR and FQNEAQ (reference sequence). This CDR3 has 19 amino acids. With 3 bases clipped from V and 3 bases from J, the junction kept 14 bases outside the gene matches. This chain's CDR3 is CASSFPGQGPSRGGNTIYF. In DNA, the CDR3 is TGTGCCAGCAGCTTCCCGGGACAGGGGCCTTCTCGTGGTGGAAACACCATATATTTT.